This TCR beta chain was captured by sequencing in a study of shared clonotypes between healthy human individuals. Each PCR replicate from the sorted subsets contained around 200 ng DNA, which is roughly 33,000 T cell genomes. Assay used: immunoSEQ multiplex PCR; TCRdb lists only in-frame clones, some missing. The table shows 2 million to 2.5 million clones, with about 92% occurring only once. Findings and caveats of the study: Naive subsets tended to show greater estimated richness than memory subsets.

Germline V gene sequence: CDR1 SQVTM, CDR2 ANQGSEA. This CDR3 spans 10 amino acids. The V end was cut by 3 bases, the J end by 8 bases, with 7 bases between. Naive CD4+ cells were CD45RA-selected; the remaining cells were memory. A word on this clone: Its antigen remains unidentified.

This TCR was sampled from a man aged 18 to 30 in good health. Some clones in this sample may be carry-over from other donors' samples. The chain employs TRBV29-1 and TRBJ1-2; possible D gene TRBD1, 5 bases. Material for sequencing was naive CD4+ T cells from PBMCs. The subset here: CD45RA+ positively selected. CDR3 coding DNA: TGCAGCGTTGAGGGGCGAGGCTACACCTTC. It codes for CSVEGRGYTF.